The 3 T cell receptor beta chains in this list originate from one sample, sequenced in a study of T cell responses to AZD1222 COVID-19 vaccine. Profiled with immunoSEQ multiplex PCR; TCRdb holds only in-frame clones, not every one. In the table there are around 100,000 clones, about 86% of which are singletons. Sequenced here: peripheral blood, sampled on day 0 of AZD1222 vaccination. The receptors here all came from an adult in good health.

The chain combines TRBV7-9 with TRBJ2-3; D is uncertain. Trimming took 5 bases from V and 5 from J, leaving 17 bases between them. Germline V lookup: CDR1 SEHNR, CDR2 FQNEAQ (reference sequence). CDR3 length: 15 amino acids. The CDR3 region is CASSPYRPTVDTQYF. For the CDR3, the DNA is TGTGCCAGCAGCCCGTATAGGCCCACTGTAGATACGCAGTATTTT.

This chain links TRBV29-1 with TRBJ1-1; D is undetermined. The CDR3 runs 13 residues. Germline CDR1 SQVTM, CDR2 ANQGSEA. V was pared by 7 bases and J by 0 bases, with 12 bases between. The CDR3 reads CSGRNLMNTEAFF. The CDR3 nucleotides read TGCAGCGGCAGAAATCTCATGAACACTGAAGCTTTCTTT.

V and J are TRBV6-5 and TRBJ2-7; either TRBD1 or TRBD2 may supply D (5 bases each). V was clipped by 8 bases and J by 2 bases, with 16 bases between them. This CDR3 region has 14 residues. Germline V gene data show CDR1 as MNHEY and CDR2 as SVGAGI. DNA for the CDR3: TGTGCCAGCTACACGAGGGGCAACCCCTACGAGCAGTACTTC. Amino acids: CASYTRGNPYEQYF.